These 2 T cell receptor beta chains originate from one sample sequenced in a study of blood T cell repertoires in COVID-19. Assay: immunoSEQ multiplex PCR; the TCRdb copy retains only in-frame clones and omits some. Among over 250,000 clones listed, 80% to 95% were seen once. Sequencing was done on a sample of PBMCs or T cells enriched from blood (not recorded which). These receptors all stem from a woman aged 25-40 years who had recovered from COVID-19.

V gene TRBV28 combines with J gene TRBJ1-2, with TRBD1 matching 8 bases. The CDR3 consists of 14 residues. Germline values: CDR1 MDHEN, CDR2 SYDVKM. Trimming cost V 5 bases and J 7 bases; bases outside gene matches: 9. The CDR3 loop is CASSEQGVGFGYTF. The CDR3 DNA sequence: TGTGCCAGCAGTGAACAGGGGGTTGGATTTGGCTACACCTTC.

This clone appeared a few times. The rearrangement joins TRBV24-1 to TRBJ1-5; D is undetermined. Looked up from germline, CDR1 is KGHDR and CDR2 is SFDVKD. The CDR3 is made up of 12 amino acids. Trimming stripped 3 bases from V and 5 bases from J, with 4 bases between. CDR3 amino acids: CATSDGYQPQHF. The CDR3 DNA is TGTGCCACCAGTGATGGCTATCAGCCCCAGCATTTT.